This paragraph covers one T cell receptor beta chain sequence. It has no known antigen specificity. No base qualities exist here, and no much larger clone lies one base off it. Instrument on record: Illumina MiSeq. TCRdb took the public reads, trimmed them with fastp at Q25, ran MiXCR for clone calling and kept in-frame beta chains. Every CDR3 protein is listed once, alongside the most common genes and DNA of its rows. The sample records about 3,500 distinct CDR3 sequences, approximately 9.9% of which are singletons. The ten largest make up approximately 6.3% of the sample. The data derive from a study. CDR1 is given as DFQATT and CDR2 as SNEGSKA, both from the germline V gene (reference sequence). Compared with germline, V lacks 4 bases and J lacks 4 bases; bases without a gene match: 9. The CDR3 sequence holds 14 residues, the cysteine and phenylalanine included. The read is trimmed to its CDR3 DNA, 42 bases read in frame from base 1.

Sequenced: CD4+ T cells from synovial fluid. This chain joins TRBV20-1 to TRBJ2-7, with 8 middle bases fitting TRBD2. This TCR was sampled from a human donor with rheumatoid arthritis. CDR3 sequence: CSAMDSGKTYEQYF. The sequenced DNA: TGCAGTGCTATGGATAGCGGGAAAACTTACGAGCAGTACTTC.